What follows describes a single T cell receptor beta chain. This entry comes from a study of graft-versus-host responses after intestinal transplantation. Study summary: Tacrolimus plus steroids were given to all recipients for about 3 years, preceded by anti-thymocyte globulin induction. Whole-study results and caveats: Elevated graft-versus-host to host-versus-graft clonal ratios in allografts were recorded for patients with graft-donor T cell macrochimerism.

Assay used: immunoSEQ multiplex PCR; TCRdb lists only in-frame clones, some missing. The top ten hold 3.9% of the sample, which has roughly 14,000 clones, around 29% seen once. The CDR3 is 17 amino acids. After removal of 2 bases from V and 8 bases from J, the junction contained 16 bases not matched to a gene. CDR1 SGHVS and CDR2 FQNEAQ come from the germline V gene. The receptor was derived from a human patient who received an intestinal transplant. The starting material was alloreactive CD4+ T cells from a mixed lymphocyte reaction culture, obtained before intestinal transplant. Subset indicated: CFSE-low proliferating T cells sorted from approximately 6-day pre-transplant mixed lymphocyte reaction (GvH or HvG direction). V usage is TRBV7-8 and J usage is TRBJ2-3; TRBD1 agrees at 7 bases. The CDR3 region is CASSLNSIGQARSTQYF. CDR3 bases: TGTGCCAGCAGCTTAAATTCTATCGGACAGGCTCGGAGTACGCAGTATTTT.